Following are 27 T cell receptor beta chains from one sample sequenced in a study of blood T cell repertoires in COVID-19. The assay was immunoSEQ multiplex PCR, and TCRdb's table has in-frame clones only and misses some. The sample includes some 260,000 clones, about four fifths of them seen just once. Sequenced material: peripheral blood. The receptors come from a man aged 80 or over with acute or convalescent COVID-19.

This chain uses TRBV5-1 with TRBJ1-1; 11 bases match TRBD1. The germline gives CDR1 SGHRS, CDR2 YFSETQ. Trimming removed 5 bases from V and 5 bases from J; junction bases left unmatched: 5. This CDR3 comprises 14 residues. Here the CDR3 reads CASSRDRGRTEAFF. The CDR3 DNA reads as TGCGCCAGCAGTAGGGACAGGGGGAGGACTGAAGCTTTCTTT.

V and J are TRBV2 and TRBJ1-4, with 7 bases matching TRBD1. This CDR3 spans 14 amino acids. The germline gives CDR1 SNHLY, CDR2 FYNNEI. V lost 5 bases to trimming and J lost 6 bases; unmatched junction nucleotides: 6. The CDR3 nucleotides read TGTGCCAGCAGTCGGGACAGAAGTGATGAAAAACTGTTTTTT. It is translated as CASSRDRSDEKLFF.

J is TRBJ1-1 and V is TRBV5-1; TRBD1 aligns across 7 bases. The CDR3 consists of 14 residues. Trimming cost V 3 bases and J 2 bases; bases outside gene matches: 4. Germline V gives CDR1 SGHRS, CDR2 YFSETQ. Written as DNA, the CDR3 is TGCGCCAGCAGCTGGGGACAGACAAACACTGAAGCTTTCTTT. This encodes CASSWGQTNTEAFF.

The rearrangement uses TRBV10-3 and TRBJ2-1, with 7 bases lining up with TRBD2. V was pared by 9 bases and J by 6 bases, with 2 bases of the junction left unmatched. The V gene's germline CDR1 is ENHRY and CDR2 SYGVKD. The CDR3 runs to 11 residues. The CDR3 loop reads CAIRLANEQFF. CDR3 nucleotides: TGTGCCATACGACTAGCCAATGAGCAGTTCTTC.

V gene TRBV28 combines with J gene TRBJ1-4, with D maybe TRBD1 (6 bases). V was cut by 6 bases and J by 8 bases, with 16 bases left in between. Germline V gives CDR1 MDHEN, CDR2 SYDVKM. The CDR3 covers 14 residues. The CDR3 region is CASSKRGQWEKLFF. CDR3 bases: TGTGCCAGCAGCAAGCGGGGGCAATGGGAAAAACTGTTTTTT.

The chain joins TRBV30 to TRBJ1-4, with TRBD1 matching 8 bases. Unmatched junction bases numbered 8, after V lost 0 bases and J lost 8 bases. Germline-derived CDR1 and CDR2 are GTSNPN and SVGIG (reference sequence). The CDR3 loop spans 15 amino acids. The CDR3 DNA reads as TGTGCCTGGAGTGTCCTAGGACAGGGCCGGGAAAAACTGTTTTTT. Amino acids: CAWSVLGQGREKLFF.

CDR3 protein: CASKGTGYEQYF. The CDR3 region has the DNA TGTGCCAGCAAGGGGACAGGATACGAGCAGTACTTC. The V and J genes are TRBV28 and TRBJ2-7; 8 bases are a match to TRBD1. V dropped 7 bases and J dropped 4; count of bases not matched to a gene: 3. The CDR3 loop spans 12 amino acids. The germline gives CDR1 MDHEN, CDR2 SYDVKM. Looking up the rest from reference TRBV28 and TRBJ2-7 gives the full variable domain: DVKVTQSSRYLVKRTGEKVFLECVQDMDHENMFWYRQDPGLGLRLIYFSYDVKMKEKGDIPEGYSVSREKKERFSLILESASTNQTSMYLCASKGTGYEQYFGPGTRLTVT.

The chain is built from TRBV7-2 and TRBJ2-1; 12 nucleotides align to TRBD1. The CDR3 runs to 13 residues. The ends lost 4 bases at V and 14 bases at J; junction bases unmatched: 6. CDR1 SGHTA and CDR2 FQGNSA come from the germline V gene. The CDR3 here is CASSSGTGGEKFF. The CDR3 coding sequence is TGTGCCAGCAGCTCGGGGACAGGGGGCGAGAAGTTCTTC.

The J gene is TRBJ2-1, the V gene TRBV10-3; 8 positions agree with TRBD2. The CDR3 has 13 amino acids. Germline V gene lookup returns CDR1 ENHRY and CDR2 SYGVKD. J lost 10 bases, V lost 5 bases, and 7 bases had no gene match. CDR3: CAISPSVAGEQFF. For the CDR3, the DNA is TGTGCCATCAGTCCCTCCGTAGCGGGGGAGCAGTTCTTC.

The V and J genes are TRBV20-1 and TRBJ2-5; D might be TRBD1 (5 bases). This CDR3 contains 15 residues. Germline V CDR1 and CDR2: DFQATT, SNEGSKA (reference sequence). V shed 3 bases and J shed 2 bases, with 16 bases lying between them. The DNA of the CDR3 is TGCAGTGCTAGTCCCGGACATCTCAAGCAAGAGACCCAGTACTTC. Translating gives CSASPGHLKQETQYF.

The chain carries TRBV20-1 and TRBJ2-1, with TRBD2 matching over 7 bases. The V and J ends lost 3 bases and 5 bases, in that order; junction bases with no gene match: 10. This CDR3 has 15 amino acids. The germline V gene encodes CDR1 DFQATT and CDR2 SNEGSKA (reference sequence). The CDR3: CSASVAGVAHNEQFF. The DNA for the CDR3 is TGCAGTGCTAGTGTGGCGGGAGTGGCCCACAATGAGCAGTTCTTC.

The CDR3 coding sequence is TGTGCCAGCAGTTCGGCCCAGGGACACCCGGCCGGGGCCAACGTCCTGACTTTC. It specifies CASSSAQGHPAGANVLTF. The chain recombines TRBV27 with TRBJ2-6, with D possibly TRBD1 on 6 matching bases. Germline V gene lookup returns CDR1 MNHEY and CDR2 SMNVEV (reference sequence). The CDR3 consists of 18 residues. The V end was cut by 4 bases, the J end by 4 bases, with 20 bases between.

The chain combines TRBV6-1 with TRBJ1-6, with 7 bases matching TRBD1. Unmatched junction bases numbered 7, after V lost 0 bases and J lost 11 bases. Germline CDR1 MNHNS, CDR2 SASEGT. The CDR3 runs 15 residues. The CDR3 region has the DNA TGTGCCAGCAGTGAAGCCCTCGCGACAGGGCCACCCCTCCACTTT. As protein: CASSEALATGPPLHF.

This chain uses TRBV13 with TRBJ1-3; TRBD1 might be the D (5 bases). Germline loops: CDR1 PRHDT, CDR2 FYEKMQ (reference sequence). V lost 6 bases and J lost 0, with 6 bases in between. The CDR3 runs to 13 residues. The CDR3 DNA follows: TGTGCCAGCAGAGGGGCCTCTGGAAACACCATATATTTT. Its protein is CASRGASGNTIYF.

This chain connects TRBV23-1 to TRBJ2-5; TRBD1 aligns across 11 bases. Being an ORF, TRBV23-1 has a function that is uncertain. The V and J ends lost 3 bases and 0 bases, in that order; junction bases with no gene match: 3. There are 16 residues in the CDR3. The CDR3 sequence: CASSHRDRGDQETQYF. The CDR3, as DNA: TGCGCCAGCAGTCATAGGGACAGGGGGGACCAAGAGACCCAGTACTTC.

The chain carries TRBV11-2 and TRBJ2-6, with D unclear. The ends were cut back, 2 bases at V and 2 bases at J, with 7 bases in the middle. Germline CDR1 is SGHAT and CDR2 is FQNNGV. The CDR3 extends over 15 amino acids. The CDR3 spells CASSLLGAGANVLTF. CDR3 sequence (DNA): TGTGCCAGCAGCTTATTGGGCGCTGGGGCCAACGTCCTGACTTTC.

The chain recombines TRBV18 with TRBJ2-7, with 8 bases lining up with TRBD1. The CDR3 contains 16 residues. CDR1 is KGHSH and CDR2 is LQKENI in the germline V gene. With 5 bases clipped from V and 0 bases from J, the junction kept 9 bases outside the gene matches. In DNA form, the CDR3 reads TGTGCCAGCTCATTACGGACAGGGCAGAGCTCCTACGAGCAGTACTTC. Residues: CASSLRTGQSSYEQYF.

This chain links TRBV28 with TRBJ2-7, with D possibly TRBD1 on 5 matching bases. CDR1 MDHEN and CDR2 SYDVKM come from the germline V gene. V lost 1 base to trimming and J lost 2 bases, with 9 bases between them. The CDR3 runs 14 residues. CDR3 sequence (DNA): TGTGCCAGCAGTTTATCAACAGGCACCTACGAGCAGTACTTC. Amino acid sequence: CASSLSTGTYEQYF.

The J gene is TRBJ1-2, the V gene TRBV7-2, with TRBD1 as a possible D gene (5 bases). The V end was cut by 5 bases, the J end by 0 bases, with 10 bases between. This CDR3 has 14 residues. Per the germline V gene, CDR1 is SGHTA and CDR2 is FQGNSA. This chain's CDR3 is CASSPGSANYGYTF. The CDR3 bases are TGTGCCAGCAGCCCAGGGTCGGCTAACTATGGCTACACCTTC. Variable domain in full (rest from reference TRBV7-2 and TRBJ1-2): GAGVSQSPSNKVTEKGKDVELRCDPISGHTALYWYRQSLGQGLEFLIYFQGNSAPDKSGLPSDRFSAERTGGSVSTLTIQRTQQEDSAVYLCASSPGSANYGYTFGSGTRLTVV.

This clone occurred once. The chain couples TRBV5-1 to TRBJ2-3; a weak D match, TRBD2 (7 bases). The CDR3 spans 17 residues. The V end was cut by 2 bases, the J end by 4 bases, with 20 bases between. Germline V lookup: CDR1 SGHRS, CDR2 YFSETQ. CDR3 DNA sequence: TGCGCCAGCAGCTTCGCCCGGGGGCGGGAGAGGGCAGATACGCAGTATTTT. Its translation is CASSFARGRERADTQYF.

Comments on this clone: Other nucleotide sequences in the sample specify the same CDR3. This chain uses TRBV6-5 with TRBJ1-2, with 7 positions matching TRBD1. CDR1 and CDR2 from the germline V gene are MNHEY and SVGAGI. The length of the CDR3 is 13 residues. V lost 6 bases and J lost 3; bases outside the gene matches: 4. CDR3 coding DNA: TGTGCCAGCAGCAGCACAGGGGACTATGGCTACACCTTC. Amino acid sequence: CASSSTGDYGYTF.

V usage is TRBV5-4 and J usage is TRBJ1-6, with D tentatively TRBD1 (5 bases). The germline V gene has CDR1 SGHNT and CDR2 YYREEE (reference sequence). Trimming removed 1 base at V and 10 bases at J, with 12 bases between. The CDR3 is 14 amino acids. The CDR3 coding sequence is TGTGCCAGCAGCTTGAACATCGGGGGATCACCCCTCCACTTT. This encodes CASSLNIGGSPLHF.

This clone was seen a handful of times. The V and J genes are TRBV5-1 and TRBJ1-4; D is possibly TRBD1 (6 bases). The CDR3 is 17 residues long. Deletions cut 2 bases from V and 0 bases from J, with 14 bases between. The germline V gene encodes CDR1 SGHRS and CDR2 YFSETQ. The CDR3 bases are TGCGCCAGCAGCTTACAGGGAGGGGATGCAACTAATGAAAAACTGTTTTTT. Protein sequence: CASSLQGGDATNEKLFF.

The rearrangement uses TRBV7-2 and TRBJ1-2; 9 bases match TRBD1. The ends lost 0 bases at V and 2 bases at J; junction bases unmatched: 4. The CDR3 extends over 16 amino acids. Looked up from germline, CDR1 is SGHTA and CDR2 is FQGNSA. The CDR3 bases are TGTGCCAGCAGCTTAGCGCGAGGACAGGGGAACTATGGCTACACCTTC. It codes for CASSLARGQGNYGYTF.

This clone was detected only once. This chain uses TRBV5-6 with TRBJ2-7; 8 bases are shared with TRBD1. The germline CDR1 and CDR2 sequences are SGHDT and YYEEEE. The CDR3 totals 13 residues. Trimming cost V 5 bases and J 6 bases; bases outside gene matches: 7. CDR3 bases: TGTGCCAGCAGACGGACAGGGAAGGGCGAGCAGTACTTC. This codes for CASRRTGKGEQYF.

The chain is built from TRBV24-1 and TRBJ1-2; TRBD1 matches 8 bases. Germline CDR1 reads KGHDR; CDR2 reads SFDVKD. Trimming removed 4 bases from V and 3 bases from J; junction bases left unmatched: 12. The CDR3 has 17 amino acids. This CDR3 is CATSEGGTGGRDYGYTF. DNA for the CDR3: TGTGCCACCAGTGAAGGGGGTACAGGGGGAAGGGACTATGGCTACACCTTC.

The chain joins TRBV9 to TRBJ2-7; 8 nucleotides agree with TRBD2. Germline V lookup: CDR1 SGDLS, CDR2 YYNGEE. The J segment lost 7 bases and the V segment lost 3 bases, leaving 15 bases of the junction unmatched. This CDR3 contains 16 residues. In DNA form, the CDR3 reads TGTGCCAGCAGCGCTCGGGGAGCGGGAGCCCCGGGGGAGCAGTACTTC. Its translation: CASSARGAGAPGEQYF. Variable domain in full (rest from reference TRBV9 and TRBJ2-7): DSGVTQTPKHLITATGQRVTLRCSPRSGDLSVYWYQQSLDQGLQFLIQYYNGEERAKGNILERFSAQQFPDLHSELNLSSLELGDSALYFCASSARGAGAPGEQYFGPGTRLTVT.